The entry below describes one T cell receptor (beta chain). Its specificity is not known. The table came from immunoSEQ multiplex PCR; TCRdb's copy has only in-frame clones and leaves some out. The sample lists around 68,000 clones, about three quarters seen once, with roughly 5.5% in the top ten. The sample comes from a study of pediatric ulcerative colitis. Whole-study findings and limits: Clonal expansions reduced rectal repertoire diversity in acute severe colitis. Total lymphocyte DNA, not sorted subsets, was the template.

The germline V gene has CDR1 SGHAT and CDR2 FQNNGV. This CDR3 is built from 17 residues. V was pared by 1 base and J by 4 bases, with 12 bases of the junction left unmatched. Sequencing was carried out using blood. This clonotype was obtained from a boy between 5 and 17 years old with moderate ulcerative colitis. This chain connects TRBV11-2 to TRBJ1-2, with 7 bases fitting TRBD1. In nucleotides, the CDR3 is TGTGCCAGCAGCTTAGCTCTAGGGCGCGACAGGGCCTATGGCTACACCTTC. Protein product: CASSLALGRDRAYGYTF.